These 5 T cell receptor beta chains share one sample of origin, sequenced in a study of shared clonotypes between healthy human individuals. Clones were read by immunoSEQ multiplex PCR, and TCRdb kept only the in-frame ones, dropping some. Of roughly 2 million clones in the sample, 95% were seen once. Material for sequencing was naive CD4+ T cells sorted from blood. Sample subset: CD45RA+ positively selected. These receptors originate from a man aged 18 to 30 in good health.

This clone appeared once. The V call is TRBV30, the J call TRBJ2-5; D tentatively fits TRBD1 or TRBD2 (5 bases each). Germline-derived CDR1 and CDR2 are GTSNPN and SVGIG (reference sequence). The CDR3 has 14 residues. V was clipped by 2 bases and J by 4 bases, with 14 bases between them. Written as DNA, the CDR3 is TGTGCCTGGAGTAGGGACGCCCACCGAGAGACCCAGTACTTC. Encoded protein: CAWSRDAHRETQYF.

The chain uses TRBV11-2 and TRBJ2-7; TRBD1 agrees at 9 bases. Germline CDR1 and CDR2: SGHAT and FQNNGV. V gave up 5 bases and J gave up 7 bases; unmatched junction bases: 9. CDR3 length: 14 amino acids. The CDR3 coding sequence is TGTGCCAGCAGCCACCCGGGACAGGGCCTAGAGCAGTACTTC. Protein sequence: CASSHPGQGLEQYF.

This clone was recorded once. V usage is TRBV5-1 and J usage is TRBJ2-7; D is uncertain. The CDR3 spans 12 residues. V was trimmed by 2 bases and J by 5 bases, leaving 8 bases between them. Germline V gene sequence: CDR1 SGHRS, CDR2 YFSETQ. In DNA form, the CDR3 reads TGCGCCAGCAGCTTTATCGGAAACGAGCAGTACTTC. Protein: CASSFIGNEQYF.

Points on this clone: The same CDR3 arises from other DNA sequences in this sample as well. CDR3 nucleotide sequence: TGTGCCAGCAGTGAGCTGCAGGGGAGTGTCTCCTACAATGAGCAGTTCTTC. Translating it yields CASSELQGSVSYNEQFF. The chain uses TRBV25-1 and TRBJ2-1; TRBD1 is a possible D gene (6 bases). Germline V gives CDR1 MGHDK, CDR2 SYGVNS. This CDR3 comprises 17 residues. The V and J ends lost 3 bases and 0 bases respectively, with 15 bases between them.

The chain recombines TRBV6-5 with TRBJ2-1; D ambiguous. The CDR3 contains 12 residues. V was cut by 6 bases and J by 9 bases, with 12 bases left in between. CDR1 MNHEY and CDR2 SVGAGI come from the germline V gene. CDR3 DNA: TGTGCCAGCAGCGCCCAACCCTTTGAGCAGTTCTTC. Translated: CASSAQPFEQFF.